The next 7 T cell receptor beta chains were all read from a single sample in a study of shared clonotypes between healthy human individuals. It was CD45RO-negative cells, positively selected for CCR7, that made up naive CD8 cells, with terminally differentiated effector memory CD45RA+ cells excluded. Produced via immunoSEQ multiplex PCR; TCRdb's table is partial and in-frame only. Of about 1,800,000 clones listed, over 85% were seen once; the top ten hold approximately 1.2%. The sequenced sample consisted of naive CD8+ T cells sorted from blood. These receptors were taken from a man younger than 35 in good health.

The rearrangement uses TRBV14 and TRBJ2-7; D gene ambiguous. The CDR3 is made up of 14 amino acids. In germline, CDR1 is SGHDN, CDR2 FVKESK. Trimming left V 1 base short and J 0 bases short, with 7 bases between. The CDR3 DNA reads TGTGCCAGCAGCCAAGTTGCTAGCTCCTACGAGCAGTACTTC. Translating gives CASSQVASSYEQYF.

The genes are TRBV5-4 and TRBJ1-2; D is perhaps TRBD1 (5 bases). This CDR3 comprises 13 residues. Germline CDR1 SGHNT, CDR2 YYREEE (reference sequence). The V end was cut by 4 bases, the J end by 4 bases, with 11 bases between. CDR3 loop: CASSPWGGYGYTF. CDR3 DNA: TGTGCCAGCAGCCCCTGGGGGGGCTATGGCTACACCTTC. Together with reference TRBV5-4 and TRBJ1-2, the CDR3 gives the full variable domain: ETGVTQSPTHLIKTRGQQVTLRCSSQSGHNTVSWYQQALGQGPQFIFQYYREEENGRGNFPPRFSGLQFPNYSSELNVNALELDDSALYLCASSPWGGYGYTFGSGTRLTVV.

This clone appeared a single time. The same CDR3 can be traced to other DNA sequences in this sample. The rearrangement uses TRBV5-6 and TRBJ2-1, with D uncertain. CDR1 and CDR2 (germline): SGHDT, YYEEEE. V lost 0 bases, J lost 0 bases, and 1 base lay in between. This CDR3 spans 13 amino acids. The CDR3: CASSLASYNEQFF. The CDR3 DNA reads TGTGCCAGCAGCTTGGCCTCCTACAATGAGCAGTTCTTC.

The chain combines TRBV28 with TRBJ2-1; tentatively, D is TRBD2 (6 bases). The germline V gene has CDR1 MDHEN and CDR2 SYDVKM. V shed 9 bases and J shed 9 bases, with 12 bases lying between them. The CDR3 loop spans 11 amino acids. CDR3 nucleotides: TGTGCCAGTACTAGCTACGGTGAGCAGTTCTTC. Translated: CASTSYGEQFF.

V is TRBV11-3 and J is TRBJ2-1; 9 nucleotides agree with TRBD2. CDR1 SGHNT and CDR2 YENEEA come from the germline V gene. The V gene end was trimmed by 5 bases and the J gene end by 3 bases; junction bases not matched to a gene: 8. This CDR3 has 16 amino acids. The CDR3 spells CASSPQAGGFYNEQFF. CDR3 sequence (DNA): TGTGCCAGCAGCCCTCAAGCGGGGGGCTTCTACAATGAGCAGTTCTTC.

V and J are TRBV5-6 and TRBJ2-7; the match to TRBD1 covers 8 bases. Germline CDR1 SGHDT, CDR2 YYEEEE. V shed 4 bases, J shed 7 bases, and the junction held 10 bases outside the gene matches. The length of the CDR3 is 14 residues. This CDR3 reads CASSGPTGVGEQYF. Written as DNA, the CDR3 is TGTGCCAGCAGCGGACCGACAGGGGTGGGGGAGCAGTACTTC.

The CDR3 region has the DNA TGTGCCCCAAGGGGGTGGGGGGCCAACGTCCTGACTTTC. It specifies CAPRGWGANVLTF. The V and J genes are TRBV6-5 and TRBJ2-6, with D possibly TRBD1 on 6 matching bases. The germline V gene has CDR1 MNHEY and CDR2 SVGAGI. V lost 11 bases and J 4 bases, leaving 12 bases between the germline ends. The CDR3 is 13 residues long.